The 29 T cell receptor beta chains in this list originate from one sample, sequenced in a study of T cells after yellow fever vaccination. MiXCR, run by TCRdb on the 5' RACE reads, gives a single entry per CDR3 protein. The data contain roughly 120,000 distinct CDR3 sequences, 8.4% of them singletons. Material: CD8+ T cells sorted from PBMCs, obtained 45 days after the yellow fever booster vaccination. These TCRs come from a man in his thirties or forties who received the YFV17D yellow fever vaccine.

This clonotype was seen at least ten times. CDR3 region: CASSTGLGSYNEQFF. The DNA for the CDR3 is TGTGCCAGCAGCACCGGACTGGGCTCCTACAATGAGCAGTTCTTC. V is TRBV7-2 and J is TRBJ2-1; D may be TRBD2 (5 bases). V lost 5 bases and J lost 0, with 11 bases in between. The CDR3 covers 15 residues. CDR1 and CDR2 from the germline V gene are SGHTA and FQGNSA.

The chain recombines TRBV6-1 with TRBJ2-1; 8 bases line up with TRBD2. CDR1 and CDR2 from the germline V gene are MNHNS and SASEGT. Germline trimming cut 1 base from V and 6 bases from J; bases unmatched to any gene: 2. The length of the CDR3 is 14 residues. The DNA for the CDR3 is TGTGCCAGCAGTGAAGTCGGGAGGGTCAATGAGCAGTTCTTC. Translating it yields CASSEVGRVNEQFF.

This clonotype was observed at least ten times. The rearrangement links TRBV6-5 to TRBJ2-7; tentative D call: TRBD1 (6 bases). The CDR3 runs to 16 residues. Trimming removed 3 bases from V and 2 bases from J, with 17 bases in between. Germline assignment: CDR1 MNHEY and CDR2 SVGAGI. In DNA, the CDR3 is TGTGCCAGCAGTTATGTTCCGACAGGTGGTACCTACGAGCAGTACTTC. Translated: CASSYVPTGGTYEQYF.

This rearrangement joins TRBV18 to TRBJ2-1; D unclear. V lost 0 bases and J 5 bases, leaving 8 bases between the germline ends. The CDR3 covers 14 residues. The V gene's germline CDR1 is KGHSH and CDR2 LQKENI. The CDR3, as DNA: TGTGCCAGCTCACCACCTGCGGTTAACAATGAGCAGTTCTTC. This encodes CASSPPAVNNEQFF.

This clonotype was counted many times. The junction differs from germline at one of its ends, possibly a read error. The chain is built from TRBV29-1 and TRBJ2-1; D ambiguous. Germline assignment: CDR1 SQVTM and CDR2 ANQGSEA. The CDR3 extends over 14 amino acids. CDR3 region: CSVEGLDNYNEQFF. In DNA form, the CDR3 reads TGCAGCGTGGAAGGCCTAGATAACTACAATGAGCAGTTCTTC.

Regarding this clonotype: This may stem from a read error, because a much larger clone lies one nucleotide away. This chain links TRBV9 with TRBJ2-1, with 9 nucleotides matching TRBD2. The germline V gene has CDR1 SGDLS and CDR2 YYNGEE. The V segment lost 3 bases and the J segment 4 bases; nucleotides outside the gene matches: 2. This CDR3 region has 14 residues. Here the CDR3 reads CASSASGNYNEQFF. The CDR3 DNA reads as TGTGCCAGCAGCGCTAGCGGGAATTACAATGAGCAGTTCTTC. Based on the CDR3 plus reference TRBV9 and TRBJ2-1, the full variable domain is DSGVTQTPKHLITATGQRVTLRCSPRSGDLSVYWYQQSLDQGLQFLIQYYNGEERAKGNILERFSAQQFPDLHSELNLSSLELGDSALYFCASSASGNYNEQFFGPGTRLTVL.

This clonotype showed up many times. The gene calls are TRBV7-9 and TRBJ2-1; 9 nucleotides agree with TRBD1. Per the germline V gene, CDR1 is SEHNR and CDR2 is FQNEAQ (reference sequence). V trimming: 4 bases; J trimming: 8 bases; junction bases outside the gene matches: 12. CDR3 size: 16 residues. This CDR3 reads CASSSTRDRVFDEQFF. For the CDR3, the DNA is TGTGCCAGCAGCTCCACCCGGGACAGGGTGTTCGATGAGCAGTTCTTC. Using reference TRBV7-9 and TRBJ2-1 for the parts outside the CDR3, the full variable domain is DTGVSQNPRHKITKRGQNVTFRCDPISEHNRLYWYRQTLGQGPEFLTYFQNEAQLEKSRLLSDRFSAERPKGSFSTLEIQRTEQGDSAMYLCASSSTRDRVFDEQFFGPGTRLTVL.

This clonotype came up many times. The J gene is TRBJ2-5, the V gene TRBV28; the D call may be TRBD1 or TRBD2 (5 bases each). This CDR3 spans 15 amino acids. Germline V lookup: CDR1 MDHEN, CDR2 SYDVKM. Trimming removed 6 bases from V and 5 bases from J, with 19 bases in between. CDR3 loop: CASRPMDTPGETQYF. The DNA for the CDR3 is TGTGCCAGCAGACCTATGGACACCCCGGGGGAGACCCAGTACTTC.

This clonotype appeared many times. This chain joins TRBV7-9 and TRBJ2-1; perhaps D is TRBD1 or TRBD2 (5 bases each). The CDR3 totals 13 residues. CDR1 and CDR2 from the germline V gene are SEHNR and FQNEAQ (reference sequence). V was trimmed by 0 bases and J by 10 bases, leaving 10 bases between them. The CDR3 DNA is TGTGCCAGCAGCTTAGCACTTGGGGGAGAGCAGTTCTTC. Protein product: CASSLALGGEQFF.

This clonotype was observed many times. This chain connects TRBV4-3 to TRBJ2-1, with a weak D call TRBD1 (6 bases). V lost 4 bases and J lost 10, with 14 bases in between. Germline CDR1 LGHNA, CDR2 YSLEER. The CDR3 spans 13 residues. CDR3 DNA: TGCGCCAGCAGCCCTTTGAAGGGACAAGAGCAGTTCTTC. It encodes CASSPLKGQEQFF.

This clonotype came up many times. J is TRBJ1-2 and V is TRBV7-2; 8 bases fit TRBD1. J gave up 8 bases and V 2 bases, and 16 bases lay outside the gene matches. The CDR3 length is 17 residues. The germline V gene has CDR1 SGHTA and CDR2 FQGNSA. In DNA, the CDR3 is TGTGCCAGCAGCTTATTAGGGACAGGACCTTTAAAGTTGGGCTACACCTTC. Residues: CASSLLGTGPLKLGYTF.

This clonotype was seen many times. The rearrangement uses TRBV7-9 and TRBJ2-3; no reliable D call. The CDR3 covers 12 residues. In germline, CDR1 is SEHNR, CDR2 FQNEAQ (reference sequence). V was trimmed by 10 bases and J by 4 bases, leaving 12 bases between them. CDR3 loop: CATLPLADTQYF. CDR3 coding DNA: TGTGCCACCCTACCTCTAGCAGATACGCAGTATTTT.

This clonotype was picked up a small number of times. The chain combines TRBV20-1 with TRBJ2-7, with unresolved D. In germline, CDR1 is DFQATT, CDR2 SNEGSKA (reference sequence). The germline V and J ends were trimmed by 6 bases and 0 bases, with 12 bases remaining between them. The CDR3 consists of 13 residues. Here the CDR3 reads CSATGKNSYEQYF. In nucleotides, the CDR3 is TGCAGTGCAACCGGAAAGAACTCCTACGAGCAGTACTTC.

This chain links TRBV20-1 with TRBJ2-1; D gene uncertain. CDR3 length: 16 amino acids. Germline V lookup: CDR1 DFQATT, CDR2 SNEGSKA (reference sequence). Trimming shortened V by 5 bases and J by 8 bases, and 25 bases separated the two germline ends. This CDR3 is CSAPARFSPSFDEQFF. The CDR3 DNA is TGCAGTGCTCCAGCGCGGTTTAGCCCATCCTTCGATGAGCAGTTCTTC.

The chain employs TRBV7-2 and TRBJ2-5, with D perhaps TRBD1 (6 bases). The CDR3 is made up of 16 amino acids. Trimming stripped 2 bases from V and 6 bases from J, with 19 bases between. Germline CDR1 is SGHTA and CDR2 is FQGNSA. CDR3 coding DNA: TGTGCCAGCAGCTTAATTGGAGGACAGATCCCGAAGACCCAGTACTTC. Its protein product is CASSLIGGQIPKTQYF.

The sample holds many counts of this clonotype. The chain has TRBV27 and TRBJ1-1; no reliable D call. Between the trimmed V and J ends, which lost 1 base and 1 base, there was a span of 4 bases. Germline V lookup: CDR1 MNHEY, CDR2 SMNVEV (reference sequence). The CDR3 has 13 residues. The chain's CDR3 is CASSLLANTEAFF. The DNA of the CDR3 is TGTGCCAGCAGTTTATTGGCGAACACTGAAGCTTTCTTT.

Ten or more counts support this clonotype. The chain uses TRBV28 and TRBJ2-3; a possible D gene is TRBD2 (5 bases). This CDR3 has 15 residues. In germline, CDR1 is MDHEN, CDR2 SYDVKM. V lost 2 bases and J lost 0, with 9 bases in between. CDR3 sequence reads: CASSLEGSSTDTQYF. CDR3 bases: TGTGCCAGCAGTTTAGAGGGATCTAGCACAGATACGCAGTATTTT.

Many counts were recorded for this clonotype. This chain joins TRBV6-5 and TRBJ2-3, with a weak D call TRBD2 (6 bases). The length of the CDR3 is 11 residues. V lost 8 bases and J 5 bases, leaving 8 bases between the germline ends. Germline CDR1 MNHEY, CDR2 SVGAGI. CDR3 in amino acids: CASGTQDTQYF. Here the CDR3 DNA reads TGTGCCAGCGGGACTCAAGATACGCAGTATTTT.

This chain links TRBV25-1 with TRBJ2-3; D may be TRBD2 (6 bases). Germline-derived CDR1 and CDR2 are MGHDK and SYGVNS. The CDR3 totals 16 residues. Between the trimmed V and J ends, which lost 1 base and 2 bases, there was a span of 13 bases. Written as DNA, the CDR3 is TGTGCCAGCAGTGAATGGGGAGGAGGGGCCACAGATACGCAGTATTTT. This encodes CASSEWGGGATDTQYF.

The chain links TRBV7-2 to TRBJ2-7, with no clear D. Trimming shortened V by 3 bases and J by 6 bases, and 12 bases separated the two germline ends. The germline V gene has CDR1 SGHTA and CDR2 FQGNSA. The CDR3 consists of 13 residues. CDR3 region: CASSLEGVSEQYF. The CDR3 DNA is TGTGCCAGCAGCTTGGAAGGAGTATCCGAGCAGTACTTC.

There are a few counts of this clonotype. The chain recombines TRBV6-1 with TRBJ2-1, with TRBD1 matching over 9 bases. The CDR3 totals 12 residues. V shed 6 bases and J 8 bases; nucleotides not matched to a gene: 2. The V gene's germline CDR1 is MNHNS and CDR2 SASEGT. Here the CDR3 DNA reads TGTGCCAGCAGACAGGGGGCCTATGAGCAGTTCTTC. Its protein is CASRQGAYEQFF.

The chain combines TRBV5-1 with TRBJ1-1; D uncertain. The CDR3 runs 14 residues. Per germline, CDR1 SGHRS and CDR2 YFSETQ. V lost 0 bases to trimming and J lost 7 bases, with 13 bases between them. CDR3 coding DNA: TGCGCCAGCAGCTTGGGAGTGGGAGGCGGTGAAGCTTTCTTT. This codes for CASSLGVGGGEAFF.

This chain joins TRBV28 and TRBJ2-1; a weak D match, TRBD2 (6 bases). The CDR3 covers 13 residues. The germline V gene encodes CDR1 MDHEN and CDR2 SYDVKM. Trimming shortened V by 5 bases and J by 8 bases, and 13 bases separated the two germline ends. The CDR3 DNA reads TGTGCCAGCAGTGGGTCCCTAGCGTATGAGCAGTTCTTC. Translating gives CASSGSLAYEQFF. The whole variable domain, remainder taken from reference TRBV28 and TRBJ2-1, is DVKVTQSSRYLVKRTGEKVFLECVQDMDHENMFWYRQDPGLGLRLIYFSYDVKMKEKGDIPEGYSVSREKKERFSLILESASTNQTSMYLCASSGSLAYEQFFGPGTRLTVL.

This clonotype was observed at least ten times. V gene TRBV4-3 combines with J gene TRBJ2-3; D unresolved. Germline CDR1 reads LGHNA; CDR2 reads YSLEER. Trimming left V 0 bases short and J 7 bases short, with 11 bases between. This CDR3 is 14 amino acids long. The CDR3 DNA reads as TGCGCCAGCAGCCAAGATATTACAGAGAATACGCAGTATTTT. It specifies CASSQDITENTQYF.

This clonotype was counted many times. V and J are TRBV7-9 and TRBJ2-1; 7 bases agree with TRBD2. Trimming removed 4 bases from V and 6 bases from J; junction bases left unmatched: 9. The CDR3 extends over 15 amino acids. Germline CDR1 SEHNR, CDR2 FQNEAQ (reference sequence). The CDR3 reads CASSSGLGWTNEQFF. In nucleotides, the CDR3 is TGTGCCAGCAGCTCTGGACTAGGGTGGACCAATGAGCAGTTCTTC.

This clonotype was detected many times. This chain joins TRBV28 and TRBJ1-1, with TRBD1 identical over 8 bases. The CDR3 totals 14 residues. Germline V gene data show CDR1 as MDHEN and CDR2 as SYDVKM. V dropped 6 bases and J dropped 4; count of bases not matched to a gene: 7. The CDR3 DNA reads as TGTGCCAGCAGGTACAGGGGGTCAGGCACTGAAGCTTTCTTT. Encoded protein: CASRYRGSGTEAFF.

This clonotype was counted many times. V and J are TRBV7-6 and TRBJ2-1, with 12 bases lining up with TRBD2. The CDR3 length is 15 residues. From germline, CDR1 is SGHVS and CDR2 FNYEAQ. Trimming at V came to 6 bases and at J to 9 bases, leaving 9 bases not matched to a gene. The CDR3 here is CASRMTSGSRGEQFF. In DNA, the CDR3 is TGTGCCAGCAGGATGACTAGCGGGAGCAGGGGTGAGCAGTTCTTC.

This clonotype was recorded a few times. This chain uses TRBV6-2 or TRBV6-3 with TRBJ2-2, with D possibly TRBD2 on 5 matching bases. This CDR3 is 15 amino acids long. Deletions cut 1 base from V and 6 bases from J, with 12 bases between. Germline assignment: CDR1 MNHEY and CDR2 SVGEGT. This CDR3 reads CASSYWTAAAGELFF. The CDR3 nucleotides read TGTGCCAGCAGTTACTGGACGGCAGCGGCCGGGGAGCTGTTTTTT.

This clonotype has ten or more counts. The chain couples TRBV7-2 to TRBJ2-2; 9 bases agree with TRBD1. The germline CDR1 and CDR2 sequences are SGHTA and FQGNSA. The CDR3 sequence is 14 residues long. J gave up 6 bases and V 5 bases, and 4 bases lay outside the gene matches. This chain's CDR3 is CASSQGQGAGELFF. The DNA for the CDR3 is TGTGCCAGCAGCCAGGGACAGGGAGCCGGGGAGCTGTTTTTT.